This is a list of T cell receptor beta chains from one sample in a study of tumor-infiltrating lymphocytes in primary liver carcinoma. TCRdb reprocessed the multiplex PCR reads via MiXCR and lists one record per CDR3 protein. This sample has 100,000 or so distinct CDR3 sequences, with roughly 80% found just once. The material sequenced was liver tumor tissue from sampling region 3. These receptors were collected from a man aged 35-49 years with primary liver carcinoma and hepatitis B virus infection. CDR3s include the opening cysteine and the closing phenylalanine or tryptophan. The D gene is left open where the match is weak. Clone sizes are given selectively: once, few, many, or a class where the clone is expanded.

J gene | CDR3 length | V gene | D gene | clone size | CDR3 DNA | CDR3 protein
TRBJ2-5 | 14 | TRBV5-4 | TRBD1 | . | TGTGCCAGCAACTTGGACAGGGGGGCAGAGACCCAAAACTTC | CASNLDRGAETQNF
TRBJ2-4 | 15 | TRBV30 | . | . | TGTGCCTGGAGTAACCGGGGGATAACCAAAAACATTCAGCACTTC | CAWSNRGITKNIQHF
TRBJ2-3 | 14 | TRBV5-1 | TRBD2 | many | TGCGCCAGCAGGAGCCGGGACTACACAGATACGCAGTATTTT | CASRSRDYTDTQYF
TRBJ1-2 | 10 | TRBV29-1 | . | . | TGCAGCGTTGGTGAATACGGCTACACCTTC | CSVGEYGYTF
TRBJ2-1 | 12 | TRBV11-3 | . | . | TGTGCCAGCAGCCTAAATGCCAACGACCAGTTCTTC | CASSLNANDQFF
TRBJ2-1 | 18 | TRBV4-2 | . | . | TGTGCCAGCAGCCAAGTTTTGGTGTGGGAGGTCGGATACAATGAGCAGTTCTTC | CASSQVLVWEVGYNEQFF
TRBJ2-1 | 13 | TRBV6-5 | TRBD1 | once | TGTACCAGCAGTCAACAACAGGGGGGTGAGCAGTTCTTC | CTSSQQQGGEQFF
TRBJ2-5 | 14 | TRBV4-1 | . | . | TGCGCCTGCAGCCAAGATGTAAATCGGGAGACCCAGTACTTC | CACSQDVNRETQYF
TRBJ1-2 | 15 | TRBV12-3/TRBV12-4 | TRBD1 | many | TGTGCCAGCAGATCCGGACAGGGGATTGGCTATGGCTACACCTTC | CASRSGQGIGYGYTF
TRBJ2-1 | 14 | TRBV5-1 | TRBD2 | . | TGCGCCGGCTCTCTTCCAGCGGGGGGTTATGAGCAAATCTTC | CAGSLPAGGYEQIF
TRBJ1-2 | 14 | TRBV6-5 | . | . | TGTGCCAGCACTCCTGGGAGGGTCGGCTATGGCTACACCTTC | CASTPGRVGYGYTF
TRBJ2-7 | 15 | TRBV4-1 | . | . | TGCGCCAGCAGCCAAGGAAGCAGTTCCCCGGGTGAGCAGTACTTC | CASSQGSSSPGEQYF
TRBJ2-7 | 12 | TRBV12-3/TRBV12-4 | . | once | TGTGCCAGTAGCCCCCTGGGCAACGGGCAGTACTTC | CASSPLGNGQYF
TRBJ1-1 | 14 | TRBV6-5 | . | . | TGTGTCAGCAGTGTGACAGTGAAGGACACTGAAGCTTTCTTT | CVSSVTVKDTEAFF
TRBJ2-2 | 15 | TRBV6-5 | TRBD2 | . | TGTGCCAGCAGTTCAGCGGGACTAGCGGGAGGGGTGCTGTTTTTT | CASSSAGLAGGVLFF
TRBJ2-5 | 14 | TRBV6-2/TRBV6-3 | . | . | TGTGCCAGGAGCCTGGACAGCTGCCAAGAGACCCAGTACTTC | CARSLDSCQETQYF
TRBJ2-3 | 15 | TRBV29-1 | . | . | TGCAGCGTTGAGGGCAGGGCCGCCATCACAGATACACAGTATTTT | CSVEGRAAITDTQYF
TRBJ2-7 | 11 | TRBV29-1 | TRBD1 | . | TGCAGCGCCAGACAGGGCACCGAGCAGTACTTC | CSARQGTEQYF
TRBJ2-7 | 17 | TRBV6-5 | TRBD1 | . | TGTGCCAGCAGTGGTATGACAGGGGCGTCTCGACGTTACGAACAGTACTTC | CASSGMTGASRRYEQYF
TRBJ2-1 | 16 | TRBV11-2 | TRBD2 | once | TGTGACAGCAGCTTAGTTGGGACTAGCGGCTACAATGAGCAGTTCTTC | CDSSLVGTSGYNEQFF
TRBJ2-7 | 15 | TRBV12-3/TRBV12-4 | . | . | TGTGCCAGCAGCCGCGCCGGGAGCAGGAACTACGAGCAGTACTTC | CASSRAGSRNYEQYF
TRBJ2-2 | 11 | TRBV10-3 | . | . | TGTGCCATCAGTGTAAACGGGGAGCTGTTATTC | CAISVNGELLF
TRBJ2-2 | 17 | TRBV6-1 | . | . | TGTGCGAGCAGAGACACACTGTGGGGGCGGAACACCGGGGAGCTGTTTTTT | CASRDTLWGRNTGELFF
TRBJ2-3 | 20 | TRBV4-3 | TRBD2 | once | TGCGCCAGCAGCCAAAATATTCCCTCCGGGACTAGCGGGATAGCAGATACGCAGTTTTTT | CASSQNIPSGTSGIADTQFF
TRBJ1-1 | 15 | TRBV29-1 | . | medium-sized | TGCAGCGTTTCCGCAGGGTGGGGCATGAACACTGAAGCTTTCTTT | CSVSAGWGMNTEAFF
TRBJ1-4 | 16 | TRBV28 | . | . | TGTGCCAGCAGCGGAGCCTCGACAAACCTCAATGAAAAACTGATTTTT | CASSGASTNLNEKLIF
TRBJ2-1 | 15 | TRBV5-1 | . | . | TGCGCCAGCAGCTTGGTTGGGGAGCCCTACAATGAGCAATCCTTC | CASSLVGEPYNEQSF
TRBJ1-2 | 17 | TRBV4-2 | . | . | TGTGCCAGCAGCCAAGAAACCACCCAGGGGTTTAACTATGGCTACACCTTC | CASSQETTQGFNYGYTF
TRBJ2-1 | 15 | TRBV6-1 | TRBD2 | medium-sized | TGTGCCAGCAGTACCGGGACTAGCGGCCAATGGGAGCAGTTCTTC | CASSTGTSGQWEQFF
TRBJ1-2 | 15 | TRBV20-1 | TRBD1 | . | TGCAGTGCTAGAGATACCTGGACAGGGCCTTATGGCTACACCTTC | CSARDTWTGPYGYTF